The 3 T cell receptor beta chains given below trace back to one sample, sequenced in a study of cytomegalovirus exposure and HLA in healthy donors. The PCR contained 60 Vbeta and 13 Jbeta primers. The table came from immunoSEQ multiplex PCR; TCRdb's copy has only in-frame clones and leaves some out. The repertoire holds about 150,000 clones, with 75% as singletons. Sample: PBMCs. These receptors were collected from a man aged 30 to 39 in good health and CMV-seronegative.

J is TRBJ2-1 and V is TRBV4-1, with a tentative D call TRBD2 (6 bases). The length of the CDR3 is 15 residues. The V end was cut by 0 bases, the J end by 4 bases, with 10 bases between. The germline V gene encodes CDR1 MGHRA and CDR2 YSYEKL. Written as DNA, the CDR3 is TGCGCCAGCAGCCAAGAGGCGGCGGGGTACAATGAGCAGTTCTTC. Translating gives CASSQEAAGYNEQFF.

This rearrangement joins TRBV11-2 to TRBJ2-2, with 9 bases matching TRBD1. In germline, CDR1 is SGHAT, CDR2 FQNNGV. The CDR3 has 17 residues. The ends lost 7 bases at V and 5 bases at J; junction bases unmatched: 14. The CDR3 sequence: CASTRPGTGTYTGELFF. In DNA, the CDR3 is TGTGCCAGCACCAGACCCGGGACAGGGACGTATACCGGGGAGCTGTTTTTT.

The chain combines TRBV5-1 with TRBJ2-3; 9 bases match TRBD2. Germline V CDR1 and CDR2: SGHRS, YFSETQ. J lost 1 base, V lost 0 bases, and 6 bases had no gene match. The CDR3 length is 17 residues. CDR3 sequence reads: CASSLALAGPGTDTQYF. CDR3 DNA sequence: TGCGCCAGCAGCTTGGCACTAGCGGGCCCCGGCACAGATACGCAGTATTTT.